This T cell receptor (beta chain) was captured in a study of T cells in Graves' hyperthyroidism and ophthalmopathy. Findings of the study overall: Expanded thyroid clonotypes (above 0.001) were mostly also found in blood.

It was RNA transcripts that yielded the amplified TCR beta CDR3 regions. The TCR CDR3 first-round RT-PCR relied on the HTBI primer set. TCRdb fed the multiplex PCR reads into MiXCR, producing one record per CDR3 protein. Of hundreds of thousands of distinct CDR3 sequences listed, approximately 40% are singletons. This clonotype was picked up many times. Antigen unknown. The sequenced sample consisted of blood. This TCR was sampled from a young man with Graves' hyperthyroidism.

CDR3 in amino acids: CATSDRGYEKLFF. The CDR3 DNA follows: TGTGCCACCAGTGATCGGGGGTATGAAAAACTGTTTTTT. The rearrangement joins TRBV24-1 to TRBJ1-4; tentatively, D is TRBD1 (5 bases). CDR1 KGHDR and CDR2 SFDVKD come from the germline V gene. V dropped 3 bases and J dropped 6 bases, with 7 bases sitting between them. The CDR3 spans 13 residues.